This T cell receptor (beta chain) was identified during a study of CD8 T cells in Susac syndrome. Random hexamers were used to reverse transcribe the RNA input (about 0.45 to 1 ug). TCRdb re-called the immunoSEQ multiplex PCR reads through MiXCR, storing one row per CDR3 protein. Among around 150,000 distinct CDR3 sequences listed, around 93% were seen once. The germline V gene has CDR1 LGHDT and CDR2 YNNKEL (reference sequence). The CDR3 sequence is 14 residues long. Trimming took off 3 bases at V and 6 bases at J, with 14 bases between the two ends. This clonotype showed up just once. The sequence was obtained from a human donor in good health. The chain employs TRBV3-1 and TRBJ1-2, with a weak D call TRBD1 (6 bases). Sequencing was carried out using CD4+ T cells from PBMCs. The CDR3 loop reads CASSQRDMGDGYTF. Written as DNA, the CDR3 is TGTGCCAGCAGCCAGCGGGACATGGGGGATGGCTACACCTTC.